This entry is about one T cell receptor (beta chain). This same CDR3 is encoded by further DNA sequences in the sample. Participant-reported clinical history was the basis for cohort assignment. The data originate from a study of blood T cell repertoires in COVID-19. Across the whole study: Spain, Italy and the United States supplied samples that represented acute and convalescent COVID-19. Sources were T cells, B-cell-depleted T cells, or PBMCs; the material itself was cDNA or gDNA.

Study processing details: Reference gene primer amplification yielded estimated nucleated cell counts. Repertoires were generated with immunoSEQ multiplex PCR, while TCRdb's copy carries only in-frame clones and drops some. V, J and clone size are those of that table, while D and trimming were read from the DNA. The table records hundreds of thousands of clones, roughly 89% of them present only once. Sequenced input: PBMCs or T cells enriched from blood (not recorded which). The source of this sequence is a young woman who had recovered from COVID-19.

CDR3 loop: CASSTGSGNTIYF. The CDR3 DNA is TGTGCCAGTAGTACCGGCTCTGGAAACACCATATATTTT. V gene TRBV19 combines with J gene TRBJ1-3; D uncertain. CDR3 length equals 13 residues. V gave up 4 bases and J gave up 0 bases, with 4 bases separating them. Germline V lookup: CDR1 LNHDA, CDR2 SQIVND (reference sequence).